This paragraph covers one T cell receptor (beta chain) sequence. This record comes from a study of blood T cells in healthy people across ages. The CDR3 is 15 amino acids. Germline V gene sequence: CDR1 SGHTA, CDR2 FQGNSA. A J-beta primer mix and a sample-barcoded 5' primer were used in a second PCR of about 7 to 12 cycles. Through a template-switch adaptor with 12 random nucleotides, each cDNA molecule received a tag. In TCRdb, the 5' RACE reads were re-called with MiXCR into one record per CDR3 protein. The data contain approximately 680,000 distinct CDR3 sequences, approximately 30% of them seen just once; the ten biggest clones take up 15%.

The sample comprised blood. The sequence was collected from a woman of 80 years or more in good health. This rearrangement joins TRBV7-2 to TRBJ2-5; 8 bases fit TRBD2. The last part of the DNA fits TRBJ2-7 better; the J call may be wrong. The CDR3 here is CASSLAAGGAYEQYF. CDR3 coding DNA: TGTGCCAGCAGCTTAGCTGCCGGGGGGGCCTACGAGCAGTACTTC.